This entry lists 21 T cell receptor beta chains sequenced from one sample in a study of shared clonotypes between healthy human individuals (dated by TCRdb to 2020 to 2021). The method was the immunoSEQ multiplex PCR assay. The table comes from immuneACCESS by way of TCRdb, which keeps in-frame sequences with V and J called. Part of the clones is missing from these tables; in studies checked, under half for an unresolved V gene and the rest for unknown reasons. The sample table lists under 1,100,000 clones, approximately 80% of them with a count of one. The ten largest clones represent more than 0.55% of the sample. Source material: memory CD4+ T cells from PBMCs. Reading the label with the study, this specimen's cell subset or site is: CD45RA-negative fraction. Source of these receptors: a man between 18 and 29 years old in good health. Some clones in this sample may be carry-over from other donors' samples.

The rearrangement uses TRBV9 and TRBJ2-1; D call uncertain. CDR3 length equals 13 residues. The ends were cut back, 2 bases at V and 5 bases at J, with 8 bases in the middle. CDR1 and CDR2 (germline): SGDLS, YYNGEE. The CDR3 DNA reads TGTGCCAGCAGCGTCGGCCCTGACAATGAGCAGTTCTTC. Encoded protein: CASSVGPDNEQFF.

The chain employs TRBV4-1 and TRBJ2-2; 8 nucleotides match TRBD2. This CDR3 spans 17 amino acids. The V gene's germline CDR1 is MGHRA and CDR2 YSYEKL. Germline trimming cut 2 bases from V and 5 bases from J; bases unmatched to any gene: 10. CDR3 sequence: CASSQYSGIRKTGELFF. For the CDR3, the DNA is TGCGCCAGCAGCCAATATAGCGGGATTCGAAAGACCGGGGAGCTGTTTTTT.

The J gene is TRBJ2-3, the V gene TRBV5-6; 7 bases fit TRBD2. Unmatched junction bases numbered 7, after V lost 0 bases and J lost 3 bases. The CDR3 covers 16 residues. From germline, CDR1 is SGHDT and CDR2 YYEEEE. The CDR3 region is CASSLGHGRGTDTQYF. The CDR3 coding sequence is TGTGCCAGCAGCTTGGGGCATGGGCGGGGGACAGATACGCAGTATTTT.

With respect to this clone: A much larger clone differs from this one at a single base, so this may be a read error. Other DNA sequences in this specimen translate into the identical CDR3. The J gene is TRBJ2-5, the V gene TRBV30, with 8 bases aligning to TRBD1. The CDR3 spans 14 residues. CDR1 and CDR2 (germline): GTSNPN, SVGIG (reference sequence). J gave up 11 bases and V 5 bases, and 16 bases lay outside the gene matches. CDR3 coding DNA: TGTGCCTGGGGGCCGGGACAGGCCCCCTATGAGCAGTACTTC. Its translation: CAWGPGQAPYEQYF.

The gene calls are TRBV7-2 and TRBJ1-6, with 7 bases lining up with TRBD1. CDR3 length: 15 residues. V was pared by 5 bases and J by 7 bases, with 8 bases of the junction left unmatched. CDR1 and CDR2 (germline): SGHTA, FQGNSA. CDR3 in amino acids: CASSPPGQRNSPLHF. The CDR3 nucleotides read TGTGCCAGCAGCCCACCGGGACAGAGAAATTCACCCCTCCACTTT.

This clone was picked up many times. The CDR3 DNA reads as TGTGCCAGCAGCCTACTAGCGTCGTACGGGGAGCTGTTTTTT. Encoded protein: CASSLLASYGELFF. This rearrangement joins TRBV6-4 to TRBJ2-2; 7 positions match TRBD2. With V trimmed by 6 bases and J by 7 bases, 8 bases remained unmatched. Germline CDR1 and CDR2: MRHNA and SNTAGT. CDR3 length: 14 amino acids.

The sample holds one count of this clone. The chain combines TRBV7-6 with TRBJ2-7; D remains unclear. The ends were cut back, 4 bases at V and 0 bases at J, with 7 bases in the middle. The CDR3 runs to 13 residues. Germline-derived CDR1 and CDR2 are SGHVS and FNYEAQ. For the CDR3, the DNA is TGTGCCAGCAGCTCGCCGATCTCCTACGAGCAGTACTTC. Residues: CASSSPISYEQYF.

CDR3 nucleotide sequence: TGTGCCAGCAGGGGGGACGGACCTAACTATGGCTACACCTTC. Translated, it gives CASRGDGPNYGYTF. The V gene is TRBV7-9, the J gene TRBJ1-2, with D perhaps TRBD1 (5 bases). CDR3 length equals 14 residues. From germline, CDR1 is SEHNR and CDR2 FQNEAQ (reference sequence). The V gene lost 6 bases and the J gene lost 0 bases, with 11 bases spanning the gap.

The chain employs TRBV4-1 and TRBJ2-2; possibly TRBD1 or TRBD2 for D (6 bases each). The length of the CDR3 is 16 residues. Germline V CDR1 and CDR2: MGHRA, YSYEKL. V was pared by 4 bases and J by 2 bases, with 14 bases between. The CDR3 loop reads CASSPTGAFNTGELFF. CDR3 bases: TGCGCCAGCAGCCCCACGGGGGCCTTTAACACCGGGGAGCTGTTTTTT.

The rearrangement uses TRBV11-3 and TRBJ2-1, with 13 nucleotides matching TRBD2. CDR3 length: 16 residues. In germline, CDR1 is SGHNT, CDR2 YENEEA. J was trimmed by 5 bases and V by 3 bases; bases with no gene match: 4. This chain's CDR3 is CASSFTSGRGDNEQFF. CDR3 DNA: TGTGCCAGCAGCTTCACTAGCGGGAGGGGGGACAATGAGCAGTTCTTC.

The chain employs TRBV28 and TRBJ1-1; 8 nucleotides line up with TRBD1. The V and J ends lost 3 bases and 0 bases, in that order; junction bases with no gene match: 6. The CDR3 spans 16 residues. CDR1 and CDR2 (germline): MDHEN, SYDVKM. CDR3 amino acids: CASSLWTGPMNTEAFF. The CDR3 coding sequence is TGTGCCAGCAGTTTGTGGACAGGGCCAATGAACACTGAAGCTTTCTTT. Using reference TRBV28 and TRBJ1-1 for the parts outside the CDR3, the full variable domain is DVKVTQSSRYLVKRTGEKVFLECVQDMDHENMFWYRQDPGLGLRLIYFSYDVKMKEKGDIPEGYSVSREKKERFSLILESASTNQTSMYLCASSLWTGPMNTEAFFGQGTRLTVV.

The chain is built from TRBV15 and TRBJ2-7; 9 bases map to TRBD2. With 0 bases clipped from V and 4 bases from J, the junction kept 7 bases outside the gene matches. The length of the CDR3 is 16 residues. Germline values: CDR1 LNHNV, CDR2 YYDKDF (reference sequence). The DNA for the CDR3 is TGTGCCACCAGCAGAGATCAGGCTAGCGGGACTTACGAGCAGTACTTC. Translated, it gives CATSRDQASGTYEQYF.

The chain couples TRBV2 to TRBJ2-2, with 7 nucleotides matching TRBD2. Germline V gene lookup returns CDR1 SNHLY and CDR2 FYNNEI. V lost 4 bases to trimming and J lost 7 bases; unmatched junction nucleotides: 9. The CDR3 consists of 15 residues. This CDR3 is CASSGSGGGLGELFF. In DNA form, the CDR3 reads TGTGCCAGCAGTGGGTCCGGCGGGGGTCTCGGGGAGCTGTTTTTT.

This chain joins TRBV7-9 and TRBJ2-7; D gene unclear. Germline CDR1 SEHNR, CDR2 FQNEAQ (reference sequence). The CDR3 contains 15 residues. Trimming took 1 base from V and 0 from J, leaving 10 bases between them. In DNA, the CDR3 is TGTGCCAGCAGCTTAGACAATTCCCGCTCCTACGAGCAGTACTTC. Translation gives CASSLDNSRSYEQYF.

V usage is TRBV5-1 and J usage is TRBJ1-2, with 7 bases aligning to TRBD1. Germline V gene data show CDR1 as SGHRS and CDR2 as YFSETQ. The ends lost 1 base at V and 4 bases at J; junction bases unmatched: 4. This CDR3 is built from 14 residues. CDR3 residues: CASSLLGQSYGYTF. CDR3 nucleotides: TGCGCCAGCAGCTTGTTGGGACAGAGCTATGGCTACACCTTC. Using reference TRBV5-1 and TRBJ1-2 for the parts outside the CDR3, the full variable domain is KAGVTQTPRYLIKTRGQQVTLSCSPISGHRSVSWYQQTPGQGLQFLFEYFSETQRNKGNFPGRFSGRQFSNSRSEMNVSTLELGDSALYLCASSLLGQSYGYTFGSGTRLTVV.

Worth noting for this clone: This could be a read error, since a much larger clone is one nucleotide away. At the DNA level, this CDR3 is encoded by other sequences in the same sample as well. This chain links TRBV11-2 with TRBJ2-7; D is uncertain. V was cut by 5 bases and J by 3 bases, with 2 bases left in between. The CDR3 runs 10 residues. Germline lookup yields CDR1 SGHAT and CDR2 FQNNGV. The CDR3 loop is CASSLYEQYF. CDR3 nucleotide sequence: TGTGCCAGCAGCCTCTACGAGCAGTACTTC.

The chain has TRBV4-2 and TRBJ2-1, with 11 bases aligning to TRBD2. The CDR3 sequence is 15 residues long. V lost 4 bases to trimming and J lost 4 bases; unmatched junction nucleotides: 3. Germline V gene data show CDR1 as LGHNA and CDR2 as YNFKEQ. The CDR3 nucleotides are TGTGCCAGCAGCCGGACTAGCGGGCTTTACAATGAGCAGTTCTTC. Protein product: CASSRTSGLYNEQFF.

The rearrangement uses TRBV19 and TRBJ1-5, with D possibly matching TRBD1 (6 bases). V lost 5 bases and J 0 bases, leaving 11 bases between the germline ends. This CDR3 is built from 15 residues. Germline CDR1 and CDR2: LNHDA and SQIVND (reference sequence). The CDR3 DNA follows: TGTGCCAGTAGTTTCAGGGGTATTAGCAATCAGCCCCAGCATTTT. This sequence encodes CASSFRGISNQPQHF.

This chain uses TRBV4-2 with TRBJ2-1; 10 bases line up with TRBD2. In germline, CDR1 is LGHNA, CDR2 YNFKEQ. There are 15 residues in the CDR3. J was trimmed by 8 bases and V by 1 base; bases with no gene match: 5. CDR3 residues: CASSQGPSGSDEQFF. The CDR3 DNA is TGTGCCAGCAGCCAAGGTCCTAGCGGGAGCGATGAGCAGTTCTTC.

This chain uses TRBV10-2 with TRBJ1-2; 8 positions agree with TRBD1. The CDR3 extends over 16 amino acids. The trim removed 7 bases at V and 1 base at J, leaving 11 bases unmatched. The germline gives CDR1 WSHSY, CDR2 SAAADI. The CDR3 DNA is TGCGCCAGCACCGGGACAGGCGAACCTAATAACTATGGCTACACCTTC. Translating gives CASTGTGEPNNYGYTF.

The chain recombines TRBV6-1 with TRBJ2-2; D ambiguous. The CDR3 extends over 14 amino acids. Between the trimmed V and J ends, which lost 0 bases and 8 bases, there was a span of 10 bases. Germline-derived CDR1 and CDR2 are MNHNS and SASEGT. CDR3 in amino acids: CASSEALLEGELFF. As DNA, the CDR3 is TGTGCCAGCAGTGAAGCGCTTTTGGAGGGGGAGCTGTTTTTT.